This T cell receptor beta chain emerged from a study of blood T cell repertoires in COVID-19. Study context: Sites in the United States, Italy and Spain provided acute and convalescent COVID-19 samples.

Participants reported their clinical history, and cohort assignment relied on those reports. In the authors' methods: Nucleated cell counts were estimated from reference gene primer amplification. Clones were read by immunoSEQ multiplex PCR, and TCRdb kept only the in-frame ones, dropping some. That table furnishes V, J and clone size, whereas the DNA furnished D and trimming. The sample records 250,000 to 300,000 clones, around 84% being singletons. Germline-derived CDR1 and CDR2 are MNHEY and SMNVEV (reference sequence). Trimming pared 3 bases from V and 0 bases from J, leaving 3 bases between. The CDR3 sequence is 13 residues long.

This receptor was identified in a man aged 30 to 45 with acute COVID-19. The sample comprised PBMCs or T cells enriched from blood (not recorded which). This chain links TRBV27 with TRBJ2-1; D is undetermined. The CDR3 nucleotides read TGTGCCAGCAGTTTCGGCTCCTACAATGAGCAGTTCTTC. Translation: CASSFGSYNEQFF.